The entry below describes one TCR beta chain. This clone occurred a few times. Its antigen is unknown. Base qualities are missing; no much larger clone stands one base away. These data are taken from a study of blood T cell repertoires in COVID-19 (dated by TCRdb to the early 2020s). With regard to the full study: Samples covering the acute and convalescent phases of COVID-19 were provided by collaborators in the United States, Italy and Spain. The prospective study material was composed of cDNA or gDNA derived from T cells, B-cell-depleted T cells, or PBMCs. The dataset comprised deeply sampled blood TCRbeta repertoires from subjects exposed to, actively infected with, or recovered from COVID-19. The repertoires were released in a freely available public database intended as a resource for research on the immune response to SARS-CoV-2. Samples came from the ongoing ImmuneRACE study (first 160 participants) plus 1,254 subjects from 6 global collaborators. The sample metadata nearly always contained a de-identified subject ID, COVID-19 status, age in years and sex. Where available, HLA class I and class II types were taken from metadata supplied by the sample provider and were not determined by assay-based typing. What the research found in general, with its limitations: How much clinical and demographic metadata was included differed by source and by participant, and the metadata was provided uncurated.

For CDR1 and CDR2, the germline V gene (reference sequence) lists LNHDA and SQIVND. V and J lose 5 bases and 2 bases, and a span of 13 bases separates them. Taken from cysteine to phenylalanine, the CDR3 has 15 residues. This entry keeps only the CDR3 DNA: 45 bases, framed from base 1. The immunoSEQ Assay, a bias-controlled multiplex PCR, was used to amplify TCRbeta CDR3 regions from genomic DNA. As for the authors' bioinformatics: Within the assay, amplification of reference gene primers was used to estimate how many nucleated cells each sample contained. To quantify the absolute abundance of each unique TCRbeta CDR3 rearrangement, sequence reads were collapsed and filtered. For each sample, productive Simpson clonality was calculated as the square root of Simpson's diversity index across productive rearrangements. Held by TCRdb, this immuneACCESS table contains in-frame sequences only and omits some clones. Under half of the omission traces to an unresolved V gene where checked; the cause of the rest is unknown. V and J calls and clone size come straight from that table; D and trimming were deduced from the DNA. Within this sample are a few hundred thousand clones, with roughly 89% of them counted one time only. The ten largest clones represent approximately 6.2% of the sample.

A second Seattle source provided samples from volunteer blood donors who had recovered from COVID-19. Each collaborating institution followed its own protocols to collect whole blood in K2EDTA tubes. For TCRbeta analysis, collaborators shipped samples as frozen whole blood, isolated PBMCs, or DNA extracted from either of those sample types. The rearranged chain carries TRBV19 and TRBJ1-3; a tentative D match to TRBD1 spans 5 bases. The sequenced material came from peripheral blood. The TCR was taken from a man in his 60s who had recovered from COVID-19. The CDR3 corresponds to CASSAGGGAGNTIYF. The nucleotide sequence reads TGTGCCAGTAGTGCGGGCGGAGGGGCTGGAAACACCATATATTTT. Beyond the CDR3, the reference TRBV19 and TRBJ1-3 genes provide the residues; the full variable domain reads: DGGITQSPKYLFRKEGQNVTLSCEQNLNHDAMYWYRQDPGQGLRLIYYSQIVNDFQKGDIAEGYSVSREKKESFPLTVTSAQKNPTAFYLCASSAGGGAGNTIYFGEGSWLTVV.